This T cell receptor (beta chain) comes out of a study of response to subunit inactivated influenza vaccine. TCRdb re-derived calls from the RT-PCR reads in MiXCR, one entry per CDR3 protein. The sample holds 550,000 to 600,000 distinct CDR3 sequences, over 9.5% seen once. This clonotype was recorded a few times. The antigen is not known. Findings of the study overall: Few new T cells, the authors suggested, are recruited by each seasonal influenza vaccination.

The TCR sequence derives from a man aged 45-65 years who received an inactivated influenza vaccine. This specimen was PBMCs from blood, taken on the day of vaccination.

This CDR3 reads CASSPASGGTYTDTQYF. CDR3 nucleotides: TGTGCCAGCAGCCCAGCTAGCGGGGGGACCTACACAGATACGCAGTATTTT. The genes are TRBV9 and TRBJ2-3; 11 bases line up with TRBD2. The CDR3 is made up of 17 amino acids. V was pared by 4 bases and J by 2 bases, with 9 bases of the junction left unmatched. The germline V gene encodes CDR1 SGDLS and CDR2 YYNGEE.